This TCR beta chain was sequenced for a study of beta chain features in type 1 diabetes (dated by TCRdb to the late 2010s). The study in broad terms: No differences in mean age, gender distribution, total cell number or subset yield were found between patients and healthy donors. A total of roughly 100 million sorted cells were examined across all samples, and a strong correlation was observed between cell number per subset and RNA yield. The study compared the TCRB repertoires of sorted circulating CD4+ T cell subsets in recently diagnosed type 1 diabetes patients with those in matched healthy donors. Whereas all 30 or so donors provided naive and central memory subsets, regulatory and stem cell-like memory subsets were isolated from just 8 patients and roughly 8 healthy donors.

The entire amount of isolated RNA was reverse transcribed using the High Capacity cDNA Reverse Transcription Kit, so the sequenced TCRB transcripts were expressed ones. Deep immunoSEQ sequencing was performed on naive, central memory and regulatory T cell samples, with an average of approximately 4 million total reads per sample. Sorted cells were lysed in RLT buffer, and RNA was extracted using DNase-treated RNeasy Micro or Mini kits according to cell number. Each cell subset was processed on its own to prevent cross-contamination, while patient and healthy donor samples were processed together. The immunoSEQ multiplex PCR was used to amplify TCRB sequences from cDNA, generating 87-bp fragments that spanned the CDR3 region. The amplicons were sequenced using the Illumina HiSeq platform. As for the authors' bioinformatics: PCR bias was corrected computationally using synthetic template baselines, and reads within Hamming distance 2 were collapsed, with unmergeable singletons discarded. Reads were aligned to IMGT to assign V, D and J genes, CDR3 length, and insertions or deletions at six rearrangement sites. Within each subset, clonotype counts were normalized to the number of sorted cells before true diversity and Gini coefficients were calculated with the tcR R package. The overlap coefficient, calculated on TCRB nucleotide sequences, was used to measure repertoire sharing. Out-of-frame TCRB sequences from naive cells were analyzed to stand in for the pre-selection repertoire. TCRdb obtained this table from immuneACCESS and retained in-frame rearrangements with V and J assigned. These tables miss some clones; where compared with another copy, unresolved V genes account for less than half of the shortfall, and the remainder is unexplained. Clone size and V and J calls were adopted from that table, with D and trimming inferred from the DNA. For this sample the table gives around 150,000 clones, of which 63% were detected only once. The biggest ten clones account for under 0.1% of the sample.

This clone has more than one count but fewer than ten. No cognate antigen has been identified for it. Within one base of it there is no much larger clone, and no base qualities were kept. Inclusive of the bounding cysteine and phenylalanine, the CDR3 is 14 residues long. Kept here is only the CDR3 DNA, which spans 42 bases and is read in frame from base 1. V loses 3 bases of germline sequence and J loses 2 bases, and the interval between the two ends is 8 bases. As encoded in the germline V gene, CDR1 is SNHLY while CDR2 is FYNNEI. Paper-wide results and their limitations: Naive, central memory and regulatory TCRB repertoires appeared to be more similar among patients than among healthy donors. Because small numbers of individuals were included in the HLA sub-analyses, any influence of HLA type on TCRB rearrangement was left unresolved. Type 1 diabetes patients showed a moderate but significant shortening of TCRB CDR3 length in all four CD4+ subsets. PCR may preferentially amplify shorter templates, but because patient and control samples were amplified and corrected together, any resulting skew would affect both groups equally. Because cDNA was sequenced instead of genomic DNA, activated cells with high expression could be over-represented, although the groups did not differ in activation or CD3 levels. Patients with type 1 diabetes made fewer insertions and deleted more nucleotides at VDJ recombination sites, implying thymic rearrangement abnormalities.

Each donor gave one peripheral blood draw, averaging about 100 mL, which was collected into heparinised tubes. Using a panel that included CD45RO, CCR7, CD25, CD127, CD95 and CD27, naive, central memory, regulatory and stem cell-like memory CD4+ T cells were sorted on a BD FACSAria II. A purity above 98% was achieved for all sorted populations. PBMCs were isolated right away by Lymphoprep density gradient centrifugation and were stained directly, without culture. Samples were stained and sorted in pairs, with one healthy donor and one patient per experiment, so that batch effects were minimized. This chain joins TRBV2 to TRBJ1-5; the D gene cannot be resolved reliably. The clonotype comes from a man younger than 40 with type 1 diabetes. Sequencing was done on a sample of naive CD4+ T cells from blood. The cell subset or site label here, explained by the study, means: true naive CD4+ T cells. The nucleotides are TGTGCCAGCAGTGAGGCTAGTCGCAATCAGCCCCAGCATTTT. It specifies CASSEASRNQPQHF.